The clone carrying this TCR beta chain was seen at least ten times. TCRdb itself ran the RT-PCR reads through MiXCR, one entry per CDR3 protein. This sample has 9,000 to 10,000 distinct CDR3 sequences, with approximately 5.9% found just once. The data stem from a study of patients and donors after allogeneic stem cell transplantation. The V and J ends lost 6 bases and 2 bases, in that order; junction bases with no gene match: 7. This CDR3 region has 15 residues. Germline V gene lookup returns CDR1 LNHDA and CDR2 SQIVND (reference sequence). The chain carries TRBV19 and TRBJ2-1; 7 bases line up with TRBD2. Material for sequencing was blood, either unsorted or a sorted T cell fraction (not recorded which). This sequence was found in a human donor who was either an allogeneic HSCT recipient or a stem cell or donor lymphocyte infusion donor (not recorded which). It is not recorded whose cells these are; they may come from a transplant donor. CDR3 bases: TGTGCCAGTAGCTACCGGGACTATCCCTACAATGAGCAGTTCTTC. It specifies CASSYRDYPYNEQFF.